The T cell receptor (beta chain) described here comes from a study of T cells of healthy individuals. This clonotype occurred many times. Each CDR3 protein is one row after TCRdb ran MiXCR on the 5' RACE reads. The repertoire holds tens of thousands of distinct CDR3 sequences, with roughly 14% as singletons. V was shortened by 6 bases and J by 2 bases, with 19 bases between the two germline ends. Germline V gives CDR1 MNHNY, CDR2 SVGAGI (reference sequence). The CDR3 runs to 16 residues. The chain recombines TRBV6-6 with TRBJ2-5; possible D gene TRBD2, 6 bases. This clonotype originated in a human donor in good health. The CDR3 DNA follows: TGTGCCAGCAGCTCCTTGGTGGGCGGGGCTCAAGAGACCCAGTACTTC. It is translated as CASSSLVGGAQETQYF.